Below are 27 T cell receptor beta chains sequenced from a single sample in a study of cytomegalovirus exposure and HLA in healthy donors. The PCR contained 60 Vbeta and 13 Jbeta primers. Profiling relied on immunoSEQ multiplex PCR, and the TCRdb table lists in-frame clones only, not all of them. Of 200,000 to 300,000 clones listed, 81% were seen once; the top ten hold around 8.3%. Sequencing was carried out using PBMCs. These receptors came from a woman between 55 and 75 years old in good health and CMV-seropositive.

This clone occurred once. This rearrangement joins TRBV6-1 to TRBJ2-5; D not certain. The V end lost 6 bases, the J end lost 3 bases, and 2 bases lay between the germline ends. There are 10 residues in the CDR3. CDR1 MNHNS and CDR2 SASEGT come from the germline V gene. In DNA, the CDR3 is TGTGCCAGCAGCAAAGAGACCCAGTACTTC. Translating gives CASSKETQYF.

V usage is TRBV7-9 and J usage is TRBJ2-3; 9 bases are a match to TRBD2. J was trimmed by 6 bases and V by 3 bases; bases with no gene match: 7. The germline CDR1 and CDR2 sequences are SEHNR and FQNEAQ (reference sequence). The CDR3 is 15 residues long. CDR3 protein: CASSFWLAGTDTQYF. CDR3 DNA: TGTGCCAGCAGCTTTTGGCTAGCGGGAACCGATACGCAGTATTTT.

The chain has TRBV6-1 and TRBJ1-2, with a possible D match to TRBD1 (6 bases). Trimming shortened V by 2 bases and J by 3 bases, and 10 bases separated the two germline ends. The CDR3 extends over 14 amino acids. The V gene's germline CDR1 is MNHNS and CDR2 SASEGT. CDR3 in amino acids: CASSETGTDYGYTF. Written as DNA, the CDR3 is TGTGCCAGCAGTGAAACAGGGACCGACTATGGCTACACCTTC.

The rearrangement uses TRBV5-6 and TRBJ2-1; possibly TRBD2 for D (6 bases). V was pared by 0 bases and J by 0 bases, with 7 bases between. CDR3 length: 15 amino acids. Germline CDR1 is SGHDT and CDR2 is YYEEEE. CDR3 residues: CASSLGSGSYNEQFF. The CDR3 DNA follows: TGTGCCAGCAGCTTGGGTAGCGGCTCCTACAATGAGCAGTTCTTC.

The gene calls are TRBV10-2 and TRBJ2-1; D is possibly TRBD2 (5 bases). Trimming took 4 bases from V and 7 from J, leaving 17 bases between them. The length of the CDR3 is 15 residues. Germline CDR1 WSHSY, CDR2 SAAADI. DNA for the CDR3: TGCGCCAGCAGTGTAAGGGAATCGGGGAGAAATGAGCAGTTCTTC. The encoded protein is CASSVRESGRNEQFF.

This chain joins TRBV4-1 and TRBJ1-6; D remains ambiguous. The germline gives CDR1 MGHRA, CDR2 YSYEKL. With 1 base removed from V and 9 bases from J, the gap between germline ends came to 13 bases. This CDR3 comprises 15 residues. For the CDR3, the DNA is TGCGCCAGCAGCCAAGCCCAGGAAGGTGGTTCACCCCTCCACTTT. This codes for CASSQAQEGGSPLHF.

The gene calls are TRBV6-5 and TRBJ1-5, with D tentatively TRBD1 (5 bases). Germline CDR1 MNHEY, CDR2 SVGAGI. With 8 bases removed from V and 3 bases from J, the gap between germline ends came to 14 bases. The length of the CDR3 is 14 residues. Here the CDR3 DNA reads TGTGCCAGCGTCGGGCAGGGTGACAATCAGCCCCAGCATTTT. This sequence encodes CASVGQGDNQPQHF.

CDR3 in amino acids: CASSVDQGAGQTQYF. The CDR3, as DNA: TGTGCCAGCAGCGTTGATCAGGGGGCTGGTCAGACCCAGTACTTC. The V and J genes are TRBV9 and TRBJ2-5, with 8 positions matching TRBD1. The junction had 9 bases not matched to a gene; V was cut back by 2 bases and J by 6 bases. Per the germline V gene, CDR1 is SGDLS and CDR2 is YYNGEE. The CDR3 runs 15 residues.

With regard to this clone: One end of the junction fails to match germline, which may point to a read error. The gene calls are TRBV27 and TRBJ1-5; D is unclear. This CDR3 region has 15 residues. Germline V CDR1 and CDR2: MNHEY, SMNVEV (reference sequence). The CDR3 sequence: CAGSGDGAANQPQHF. For the CDR3, the DNA is TGTGCCGGCAGTGGTGACGGAGCCGCGAATCAGCCCCAGCATTTT.

This clone was seen more than once but under ten times. The J gene is TRBJ1-4, the V gene TRBV7-2; TRBD1 aligns across 7 bases. The J segment lost 3 bases and the V segment lost 3 bases, leaving 1 base of the junction unmatched. The CDR3 consists of 14 residues. Germline-derived CDR1 and CDR2 are SGHTA and FQGNSA. The CDR3 nucleotides read TGTGCCAGCAGCTTTACAGGGGCTAATGAAAAACTGTTTTTT. Its protein product is CASSFTGANEKLFF.

This chain connects TRBV2 to TRBJ2-5, with D possibly TRBD2 on 5 matching bases. V was pared by 0 bases and J by 4 bases, with 18 bases between. This CDR3 has 17 amino acids. From germline, CDR1 is SNHLY and CDR2 FYNNEI. CDR3 DNA sequence: TGTGCCAGCAGTGAAGCGCGAACTGGGAGTGTGAGAGAGACCCAGTACTTC. Translation: CASSEARTGSVRETQYF.

This clone was observed a few times. The rearrangement links TRBV4-2 to TRBJ2-7; 7 bases are shared with TRBD2. V dropped 0 bases and J dropped 7; count of bases not matched to a gene: 9. CDR3 length equals 15 residues. The germline gives CDR1 LGHNA, CDR2 YNFKEQ. CDR3 in amino acids: CASSQDALAGREQYF. The DNA for the CDR3 is TGTGCCAGCAGCCAAGATGCACTAGCCGGGAGGGAGCAGTACTTC.

The chain is built from TRBV19 and TRBJ1-2, with D maybe TRBD1 (6 bases). CDR1 LNHDA and CDR2 SQIVND come from the germline V gene (reference sequence). This CDR3 has 14 residues. Trimming removed 4 bases at V and 2 bases at J, with 11 bases between. The CDR3 reads CASSNPGENYGYTF. The CDR3 bases are TGTGCCAGTAGTAACCCAGGGGAGAACTATGGCTACACCTTC.

This clone was detected only once. The chain employs TRBV6-5 and TRBJ1-2; 9 bases align to TRBD1. The V segment lost 0 bases and the J segment 5 bases; nucleotides outside the gene matches: 4. The V gene's germline CDR1 is MNHEY and CDR2 SVGAGI. The CDR3 covers 15 residues. The CDR3: CASSYSWDRAYGYTF. In DNA, the CDR3 is TGTGCCAGCAGTTACTCATGGGACAGGGCTTATGGCTACACCTTC.

The chain carries TRBV29-1 and TRBJ2-7; D call uncertain. Germline V CDR1 and CDR2: SQVTM, ANQGSEA. This CDR3 spans 12 amino acids. V lost 2 bases to trimming and J lost 3 bases, with 8 bases between them. The CDR3 bases are TGCAGCGTTGAATCCACTGACTACGAGCAGTACTTC. It yields the protein CSVESTDYEQYF.

The V gene is TRBV30, the J gene TRBJ2-1; 13 bases line up with TRBD2. The V segment lost 5 bases and the J segment 6 bases; nucleotides outside the gene matches: 7. CDR1 and CDR2 (germline): GTSNPN, SVGIG (reference sequence). This CDR3 spans 15 amino acids. For the CDR3, the DNA is TGTGCCTGGGGGGGACTAGCGGGGTGGGGCAATGAGCAGTTCTTC. Residues: CAWGGLAGWGNEQFF.

The V gene is TRBV28, the J gene TRBJ1-1; 9 nucleotides align to TRBD1. Looked up from germline, CDR1 is MDHEN and CDR2 is SYDVKM. The CDR3 runs to 15 residues. V trimming: 6 bases; J trimming: 6 bases; junction bases outside the gene matches: 11. The CDR3 here is CASRSPTGGNSEAFF. In DNA form, the CDR3 reads TGTGCCAGCAGGTCCCCGACAGGGGGTAACTCTGAAGCTTTCTTT.

The V call is TRBV29-1, the J call TRBJ2-1; TRBD1 agrees at 7 bases. The germline CDR1 and CDR2 sequences are SQVTM and ANQGSEA. Losses at the gene ends were 7 bases for V and 3 bases for J; bases not matched to a gene: 3. The CDR3 covers 12 residues. CDR3 nucleotide sequence: TGCAGCGCCTCAGGGGGCTACAATGAGCAGTTCTTC. Translation: CSASGGYNEQFF.

The chain is built from TRBV19 and TRBJ2-7; maybe TRBD1 (5 bases). V gave up 10 bases and J gave up 7 bases, with 17 bases separating them. Germline loops: CDR1 LNHDA, CDR2 SQIVND (reference sequence). CDR3 size: 12 residues. The CDR3 coding sequence is TGTGCCACGACGCAGGGTTCAGGAGAGCAGTACTTC. Amino acid sequence: CATTQGSGEQYF.

This clone has just a few counts. The chain links TRBV15 to TRBJ1-4; 8 positions agree with TRBD1. Losses at the gene ends were 2 bases for V and 0 bases for J; bases not matched to a gene: 2. The CDR3 is made up of 16 amino acids. Germline values: CDR1 LNHNV, CDR2 YYDKDF (reference sequence). The CDR3 protein is CATSRSGQATNEKLFF. In nucleotides, the CDR3 is TGTGCCACCAGCAGATCGGGACAGGCAACTAATGAAAAACTGTTTTTT.

The chain uses TRBV9 and TRBJ2-1, with 9 bases aligning to TRBD2. CDR3 length: 15 residues. Germline V gives CDR1 SGDLS, CDR2 YYNGEE. With V trimmed by 0 bases and J by 7 bases, 5 bases remained unmatched. The DNA of the CDR3 is TGTGCCAGCAGCGTAGGTGCGGGAGGGCCGAATGAGCAGTTCTTC. It yields the protein CASSVGAGGPNEQFF. Drawing the rest from reference TRBV9 and TRBJ2-1, the complete variable domain is DSGVTQTPKHLITATGQRVTLRCSPRSGDLSVYWYQQSLDQGLQFLIQYYNGEERAKGNILERFSAQQFPDLHSELNLSSLELGDSALYFCASSVGAGGPNEQFFGPGTRLTVL.

The chain recombines TRBV5-1 with TRBJ2-7; 11 nucleotides agree with TRBD2. The CDR3 has 18 amino acids. Trimming cost V 0 bases and J 7 bases; bases outside gene matches: 15. CDR1 and CDR2 from the germline V gene are SGHRS and YFSETQ. CDR3 bases: TGCGCCAGCAGCTTGGATTCCCCGGGACTAGCGGAGCCGGGGGAGCAGTACTTC. Amino acid sequence: CASSLDSPGLAEPGEQYF.

This clone has a handful of counts. The gene calls are TRBV19 and TRBJ1-4; D uncertain. This CDR3 region has 11 residues. Trimming removed 3 bases at V and 7 bases at J, with 3 bases between. The germline V gene encodes CDR1 LNHDA and CDR2 SQIVND (reference sequence). The CDR3 reads CASSMREKLFF. Here the CDR3 DNA reads TGTGCCAGTAGTATGCGTGAAAAACTGTTTTTT.

The sample holds a few counts of this clone. V gene TRBV2 combines with J gene TRBJ2-5; D gene uncertain. Germline CDR1 reads SNHLY; CDR2 reads FYNNEI. The CDR3 runs to 11 residues. V was pared by 10 bases and J by 4 bases, with 10 bases between. The CDR3 protein is CAIATTETQYF. Here the CDR3 DNA reads TGTGCCATCGCCACAACAGAGACCCAGTACTTC.

J is TRBJ1-4 and V is TRBV6-5, with TRBD1 matching over 7 bases. Trimming at V came to 8 bases and at J to 5 bases, leaving 11 bases not matched to a gene. The CDR3 is 15 amino acids. Germline CDR1 and CDR2: MNHEY and SVGAGI. The CDR3 DNA reads as TGTGCCAGCGCGAGACAGACAGGGAGAAATGAAAAACTGTTTTTT. Residues: CASARQTGRNEKLFF.

This clone is a singleton in its sample. V is TRBV5-1 and J is TRBJ1-1, with 8 bases aligning to TRBD1. Germline lookup yields CDR1 SGHRS and CDR2 YFSETQ. J gave up 5 bases and V 4 bases, and 10 bases lay outside the gene matches. The CDR3 covers 15 residues. The CDR3 spells CASSESTGGETEAFF. The CDR3 DNA is TGCGCCAGCAGCGAGAGTACAGGGGGAGAAACTGAAGCTTTCTTT.

This chain links TRBV19 with TRBJ2-3; TRBD2 agrees at 7 bases. V trimming: 10 bases; J trimming: 3 bases; junction bases outside the gene matches: 13. The CDR3 totals 15 residues. Germline CDR1 is LNHDA and CDR2 is SQIVND (reference sequence). The CDR3 here is CATQLGREYTDTQYF. CDR3 sequence (DNA): TGTGCCACCCAACTCGGGCGGGAGTATACAGATACGCAGTATTTT.